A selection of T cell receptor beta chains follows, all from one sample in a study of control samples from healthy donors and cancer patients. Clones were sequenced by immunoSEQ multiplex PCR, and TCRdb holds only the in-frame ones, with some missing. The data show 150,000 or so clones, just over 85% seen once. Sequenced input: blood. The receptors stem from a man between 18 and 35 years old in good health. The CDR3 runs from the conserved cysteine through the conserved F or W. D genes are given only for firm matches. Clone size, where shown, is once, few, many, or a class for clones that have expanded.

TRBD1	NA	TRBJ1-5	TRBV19	TGTGCCAGTAGTCAGACGTTGACAGGGACGAATCAGCCCCAGCATTTT	CASSQTLTGTNQPQHF
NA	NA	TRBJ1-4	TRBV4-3	TGCGCCAGCAGCCATTCCTGGACAGAGGAAAAACTGTTTTTT	CASSHSWTEEKLFF
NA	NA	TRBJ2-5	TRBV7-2	TGTGCCAGCAGCTCTTCTGGGCAAGAGACCCAGTACTTC	CASSSSGQETQYF
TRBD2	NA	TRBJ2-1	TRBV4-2	TGTGCCAGCAGCCAAATAACTAGCGGGGGGTTATACAATGAGCAGTTCTTC	CASSQITSGGLYNEQFF
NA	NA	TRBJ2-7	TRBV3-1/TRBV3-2	TGTGCCAGCAGCCAATTGTGCGAGCAGTACTTC	CASSQLCEQYF
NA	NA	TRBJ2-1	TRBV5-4	TGTGCCAGCAGCTTGGATCCCAATGAGCAGTTCTTC	CASSLDPNEQFF
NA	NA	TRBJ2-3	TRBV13	TGTGCCAGCAGCTTGAGTCTAGCTGGTACGCAGTATTTT	CASSLSLAGTQYF
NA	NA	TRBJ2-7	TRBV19	TGTGCCAGTAGTACCGGGCTCGCCTCCTACGAGCAGTACTTC	CASSTGLASYEQYF
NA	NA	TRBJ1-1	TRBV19	TGTGCCTCTAGTCACAGTGACAGAGTGAACACTGAAGCTTTCTTT	CASSHSDRVNTEAFF
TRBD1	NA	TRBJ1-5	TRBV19	TGTGCCAGTAGTATACTCCCCCCCGGACAGGGAATAAGAGTGGTTCAGCCCCAGCATTTT	CASSILPPGQGIRVVQPQHF
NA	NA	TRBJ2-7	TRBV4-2	TGTGCCAGCAGCCAAGGGATCCCGGGAGTCCAAAACCACGAGCAGTACTTC	CASSQGIPGVQNHEQYF
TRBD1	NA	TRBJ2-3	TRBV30	TGTGCCTGGAGCCGGGACAGTACTAGCACAGATACGCAGTATTTT	CAWSRDSTSTDTQYF
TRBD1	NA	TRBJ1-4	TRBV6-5	TGTGCCAGCAGCTTCAGGGGGCTTGGGGATGAAAAACTGTTTTTT	CASSFRGLGDEKLFF
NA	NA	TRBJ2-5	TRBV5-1	TGCGCCAGCAGCTTGGAGGGCCAAGAGACCCAGTACTTC	CASSLEGQETQYF
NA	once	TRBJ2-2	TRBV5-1	TGCGCCAGCAGCCCCGGAACGAACACCGGGGAGCTGTTTTTT	CASSPGTNTGELFF
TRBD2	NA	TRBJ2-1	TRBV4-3	TGCGCCAGCAGCCAAGAGGCATCCAGCGGGGGGACACTATCCTACAATGAGCAGTTCTTC	CASSQEASSGGTLSYNEQFF
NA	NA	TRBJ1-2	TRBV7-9	TGTGCCAGCAGCGTCCTTAGGGAGAGAACTAACTATGGCTACACCTTC	CASSVLRERTNYGYTF
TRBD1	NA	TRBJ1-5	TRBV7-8	TGTGCCAGCAGCCGGGACAGGCTCCGTCAGCCCCAGCATTTT	CASSRDRLRQPQHF
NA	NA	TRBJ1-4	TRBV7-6	TGTGCCAGCAGGGGGATGGTTGGTGAAAAACTGTTTTTT	CASRGMVGEKLFF
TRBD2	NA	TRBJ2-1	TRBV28	TGTGCCAGCAGTTTTCTAAGCGGGGGGCTTAATGAGCAGTTCTTC	CASSFLSGGLNEQFF
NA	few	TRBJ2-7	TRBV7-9	TGTGCCAGCAGCCTAGGGGGGGCCGGCGAGCAGTACTTC	CASSLGGAGEQYF
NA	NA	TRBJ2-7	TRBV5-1	TGCGCCAGCAGCAACTCCCAGGCATCTCCTGACGAGCAGTACTTC	CASSNSQASPDEQYF
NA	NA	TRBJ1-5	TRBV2	TGTGCCAGCAGTGAGTACACGGTGGACGATCAGCCCCAGCATTTT	CASSEYTVDDQPQHF
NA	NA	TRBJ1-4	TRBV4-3	TGCGCCAGCAGCCGAGCCCCGGGGCCTAATGAAAAACTGTTTTTT	CASSRAPGPNEKLFF
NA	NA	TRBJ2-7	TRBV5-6	TGTGCCAGCAGTCGACAGCAGTACGAGCAGTACTTC	CASSRQQYEQYF
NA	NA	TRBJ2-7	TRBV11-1	TGTGCCAGCAGCAATTCTAGGGTGGAGCAGTACTTC	CASSNSRVEQYF
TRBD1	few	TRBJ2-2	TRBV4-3	TGCGCCAGCAGCCAAGATATATCAGGGGGCAACACCGGGGAGCTGTTTTTT	CASSQDISGGNTGELFF
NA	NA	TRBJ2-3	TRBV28	TGTGCCAGCAGTTTTGGCGAAGGCACAGATACGCAGTATTTT	CASSFGEGTDTQYF
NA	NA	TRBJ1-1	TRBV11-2	TGTGCCAGCAGCTTGGGGGGGACCGGAGGTGAAGCTTTCTTT	CASSLGGTGGEAFF
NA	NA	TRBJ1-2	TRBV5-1	TGCGCCAGCAGCTTGGAACCGGACAGTAACTATGGCTACACCTTC	CASSLEPDSNYGYTF
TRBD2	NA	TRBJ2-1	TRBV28	TGTGCCAGCAGTTTGGTCGCCCGCCTAGCGGCTTACAATGAGCAGTTCTTC	CASSLVARLAAYNEQFF
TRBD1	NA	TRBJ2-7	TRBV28	TGTGCCAGCAGTCCCCCAGGGGGCAGTTCTTCCTACGAGCAGTACTTC	CASSPPGGSSSYEQYF
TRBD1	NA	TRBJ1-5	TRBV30	TGTGCCTGGTCCACAGGGGAAGGACAGCCCCAGCATTTT	CAWSTGEGQPQHF
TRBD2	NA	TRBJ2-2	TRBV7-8	TGTGCCAGCAAAGAACTAGCGGGGATTAACACCGGGGAGCTGTTTTTT	CASKELAGINTGELFF
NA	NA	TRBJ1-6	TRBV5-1	TGCGCCAGCAGCTGGTACCTGAGATCCTATAATTCACCCCTCCACTTT	CASSWYLRSYNSPLHF
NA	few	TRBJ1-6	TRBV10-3	TGTGCCATCAGTGAGGAGGGGTGGAATTCACCCCTCCACTTT	CAISEEGWNSPLHF
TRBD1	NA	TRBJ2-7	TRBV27	TGTGCCAGCAGTTTACGGACAGGGGGCGCGTACGAGCAGTACTTC	CASSLRTGGAYEQYF
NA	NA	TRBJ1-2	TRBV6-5	TGTGCCAGCAACCCCTGGCAGGCCGGCGACTATGGCTACACCTTC	CASNPWQAGDYGYTF
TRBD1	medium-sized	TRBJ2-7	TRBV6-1	TGTGCCAGCAGTGCCGGCCGGGACAGGGGCTCCTACGAGCAGTACTTC	CASSAGRDRGSYEQYF
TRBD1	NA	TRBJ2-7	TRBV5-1	TGCGCCAGCAGCGCTTCCTCCGGGACAGGGGAACCCTACGAGCAGTACTTC	CASSASSGTGEPYEQYF
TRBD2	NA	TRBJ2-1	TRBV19	TGTGCCAGTAGACCGGGAGGTTCCTACAATGAGCAGTTCTTC	CASRPGGSYNEQFF
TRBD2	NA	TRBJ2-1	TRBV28	TGTGCCAGCAGCCGAACTAGCGGGGGTTACAATGAGCAGTTCTTC	CASSRTSGGYNEQFF
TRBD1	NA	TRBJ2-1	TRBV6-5	TGTGCCAGCAGACCCGGGACAGCCCAATACAATGAGCAGTTCTTC	CASRPGTAQYNEQFF
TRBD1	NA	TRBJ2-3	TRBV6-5	TGTGCCAGCGGGACAGGGGAGAAAGAAACAGATACGCAGTATTTT	CASGTGEKETDTQYF
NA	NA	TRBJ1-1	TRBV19	TGTGCCAGCGGGGACGTAGGGGGCACTGAAGCTTTCTTT	CASGDVGGTEAFF
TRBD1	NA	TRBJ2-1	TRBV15	TGTGCCACCAGCAGAGATTTGAGGACAGGGTCCGGCAATGAGCAGTTCTTC	CATSRDLRTGSGNEQFF